This TCR beta chain was identified during a study of T cells expressing NK-cell markers. TCRdb reanalyzed the 5' RACE reads and collapses them to one entry per CDR3 protein, without DNA. Recorded for this sample: 440,000 or so distinct CDR3 sequences. Sequencing used blood T cells: a sorted CD56 or NKG2C T cell subset, CD4+ or CD8+ T cells, or bulk PBMC T cells (not recorded which). The receptor was isolated from a woman aged 18 to 75 in good health.

The CDR3: CASSLWHGSGPQHF. V usage is TRBV5-6 and J usage is TRBJ1-5. From germline, CDR1 is SGHDT and CDR2 YYEEEE. This CDR3 has 14 amino acids.